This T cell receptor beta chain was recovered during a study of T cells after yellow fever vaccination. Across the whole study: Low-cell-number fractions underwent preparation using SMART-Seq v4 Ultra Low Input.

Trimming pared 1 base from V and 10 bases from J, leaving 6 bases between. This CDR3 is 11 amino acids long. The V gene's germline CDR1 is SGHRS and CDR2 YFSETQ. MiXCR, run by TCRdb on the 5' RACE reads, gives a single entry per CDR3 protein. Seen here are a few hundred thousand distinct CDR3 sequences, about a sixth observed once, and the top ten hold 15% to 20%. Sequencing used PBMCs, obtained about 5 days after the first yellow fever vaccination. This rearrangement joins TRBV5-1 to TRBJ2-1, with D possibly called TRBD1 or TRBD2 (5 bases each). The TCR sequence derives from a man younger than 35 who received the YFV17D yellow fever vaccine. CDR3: CASSLWGEQFF. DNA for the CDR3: TGCGCCAGCAGCTTGTGGGGGGAGCAGTTCTTC.